One and the same sample provided the 28 T cell receptor beta chains below, sequenced in a study of shared clonotypes between healthy human individuals. Terminally differentiated effector memory CD45RA+ cells were excluded by CCR7 positive selection of CD45RO-negative cells. Assay used: immunoSEQ multiplex PCR; TCRdb lists only in-frame clones, some missing. Of roughly 590,000 clones listed, around 95% are singletons. Sequenced sample: naive CD8+ T cells sorted from blood. The receptors come from a woman between 25 and 40 years old in good health.

V and J are TRBV7-9 and TRBJ2-2; D unresolved. Trimming left V 5 bases short and J 5 bases short, with 9 bases between. Germline lookup yields CDR1 SEHNR and CDR2 FQNEAQ (reference sequence). The CDR3 is made up of 13 amino acids. The CDR3 sequence: CASSRSETGELFF. CDR3 coding DNA: TGTGCCAGCAGCCGCTCGGAAACCGGGGAGCTGTTTTTT.

This clone was seen only once. The chain joins TRBV9 to TRBJ2-7; D is tentatively TRBD1 or TRBD2 (5 bases each). Germline CDR1 SGDLS, CDR2 YYNGEE. The CDR3 has 16 amino acids. V was trimmed by 0 bases and J by 3 bases, leaving 16 bases between them. CDR3 sequence: CASSVAPGVGVYEQYF. The CDR3 DNA is TGTGCCAGCAGCGTAGCCCCCGGGGTAGGGGTCTACGAGCAGTACTTC.

The chain carries TRBV4-2 and TRBJ1-6, with D tentatively TRBD1 (6 bases). CDR3 length: 16 amino acids. CDR1 LGHNA and CDR2 YNFKEQ come from the germline V gene. The V and J ends lost 0 bases and 7 bases respectively, with 13 bases between them. CDR3 bases: TGTGCCAGCAGCCAAGACTTGACAGGCGCAAATTCACCCCTCCACTTT. It translates to CASSQDLTGANSPLHF.

For this clone: A junction boundary mismatches the germline segment, possibly from a read error. At the DNA level, this CDR3 is encoded by other sequences in the same sample as well. The chain recombines TRBV6-5 with TRBJ2-7, with 9 bases fitting TRBD2. The CDR3 has 14 amino acids. The germline V gene has CDR1 MNHEY and CDR2 SVGAGI. CDR3: CASMFSGSSGEQYF. In DNA, the CDR3 is TGTGCCAGCATGTTTAGCGGGAGCAGTGGCGAGCAGTATTTC.

The chain joins TRBV19 to TRBJ2-7, with 8 bases fitting TRBD2. The CDR3 totals 13 residues. Germline CDR1 and CDR2: LNHDA and SQIVND (reference sequence). The V and J ends lost 4 bases and 3 bases, in that order; junction bases with no gene match: 2. Here the CDR3 reads CASSTGLGYEQYF. The CDR3 DNA reads TGTGCCAGTAGTACGGGACTAGGCTACGAGCAGTACTTC.

The rearrangement joins TRBV9 to TRBJ1-2, with unresolved D. The length of the CDR3 is 15 residues. Trimming cost V 0 bases and J 0 bases, with 9 bases left between them. From germline, CDR1 is SGDLS and CDR2 YYNGEE. The CDR3 loop reads CASSVGYRTNYGYTF. In nucleotides, the CDR3 is TGTGCCAGCAGCGTAGGGTATAGGACTAACTATGGCTACACCTTC. The full variable domain, its missing parts supplied by reference TRBV9 and TRBJ1-2, is DSGVTQTPKHLITATGQRVTLRCSPRSGDLSVYWYQQSLDQGLQFLIQYYNGEERAKGNILERFSAQQFPDLHSELNLSSLELGDSALYFCASSVGYRTNYGYTFGSGTRLTVV.

The gene calls are TRBV29-1 and TRBJ2-7; D gene uncertain. The germline CDR1 and CDR2 sequences are SQVTM and ANQGSEA. This CDR3 is built from 14 residues. The V end was cut by 1 base, the J end by 6 bases, with 16 bases between. CDR3 bases: TGCAGCGTTGAAGGGGGTTTCCCCGCGCGCGAGCAGTACTTC. Translating it yields CSVEGGFPAREQYF.

The V gene is TRBV7-9, the J gene TRBJ1-4; 8 bases fit TRBD1. Germline lookup yields CDR1 SEHNR and CDR2 FQNEAQ (reference sequence). CDR3 length equals 14 residues. The ends lost 3 bases at V and 9 bases at J; junction bases unmatched: 6. In DNA, the CDR3 is TGTGCCAGCAGCTTCTCGGGACAGGCCCAAAAACTGTTTTTT. Translating gives CASSFSGQAQKLFF.

The rearrangement joins TRBV4-1 to TRBJ2-7; D uncertain. Germline-derived CDR1 and CDR2 are MGHRA and YSYEKL. V lost 2 bases and J 1 base, leaving 15 bases between the germline ends. This CDR3 region has 16 residues. The CDR3 DNA follows: TGCGCCAGCAGCCAACGCGGCGAGGTGGGGTCCTACGAGCAGTACTTC. Amino acid sequence: CASSQRGEVGSYEQYF.

The rearrangement uses TRBV28 and TRBJ2-3; the match to TRBD2 covers 8 bases. Per germline, CDR1 MDHEN and CDR2 SYDVKM. J lost 0 bases, V lost 5 bases, and 4 bases had no gene match. CDR3 length: 15 residues. CDR3 sequence (DNA): TGTGCCAGCAGTGTACTAGCGGAGAGCACAGATACGCAGTATTTT. Translation gives CASSVLAESTDTQYF.

This chain connects TRBV15 to TRBJ1-5, with D hard to call. Germline V gene sequence: CDR1 LNHNV, CDR2 YYDKDF (reference sequence). V was trimmed by 4 bases and J by 0 bases, leaving 4 bases between them. This CDR3 region has 13 residues. As DNA, the CDR3 is TGTGCCACCAGCACTTATAGCAATCAGCCCCAGCATTTT. Its protein is CATSTYSNQPQHF.

V usage is TRBV5-6 and J usage is TRBJ2-1; 11 nucleotides align to TRBD2. The J segment lost 3 bases and the V segment lost 3 bases, leaving 5 bases of the junction unmatched. This CDR3 contains 16 residues. Looked up from germline, CDR1 is SGHDT and CDR2 is YYEEEE. The CDR3 DNA is TGTGCCAGCAGCTATACTAGCGGGAGCCTCTACAATGAGCAGTTCTTC. Translated, it gives CASSYTSGSLYNEQFF.

The chain uses TRBV9 and TRBJ1-1; no firm D call. V was trimmed by 4 bases and J by 1 base, leaving 8 bases between them. The length of the CDR3 is 13 residues. Looked up from germline, CDR1 is SGDLS and CDR2 is YYNGEE. CDR3 sequence: CASSSPPNTEAFF. CDR3 in DNA: TGTGCCAGCAGCTCGCCCCCGAACACTGAAGCTTTCTTT.

The chain joins TRBV11-2 to TRBJ2-5, with 11 nucleotides matching TRBD2. The junction had 16 bases not matched to a gene; V was cut back by 5 bases and J by 5 bases. The CDR3 totals 18 residues. Per the germline V gene, CDR1 is SGHAT and CDR2 is FQNNGV. CDR3: CASSPEGISGRAAETQYF. CDR3 DNA: TGTGCCAGCAGCCCAGAGGGCATTAGCGGGAGGGCCGCGGAGACCCAGTACTTC.

V usage is TRBV2 and J usage is TRBJ2-7, with 8 bases fitting TRBD2. Germline V gene lookup returns CDR1 SNHLY and CDR2 FYNNEI. V trimming: 2 bases; J trimming: 3 bases; junction bases outside the gene matches: 3. CDR3 size: 14 residues. The CDR3 spells CASSEMRGVYEQYF. CDR3 bases: TGTGCCAGCAGTGAAATGCGGGGGGTCTACGAGCAGTACTTC.

V gene TRBV28 combines with J gene TRBJ2-1, with TRBD2 matching 8 bases. The CDR3 has 17 amino acids. Germline assignment: CDR1 MDHEN and CDR2 SYDVKM. J lost 0 bases, V lost 0 bases, and 4 bases had no gene match. CDR3 coding DNA: TGTGCCAGCAGTTTATGGAGCGGGGGCAGCTCCTACAATGAGCAGTTCTTC. Translating it yields CASSLWSGGSSYNEQFF.

The CDR3 is CASSLAGAGEGGYNEQFF. The CDR3 coding sequence is TGTGCCAGCAGCCTGGCGGGAGCGGGAGAGGGGGGGTACAATGAGCAGTTCTTC. V is TRBV5-6 and J is TRBJ2-1; 8 bases agree with TRBD2. After removal of 4 bases from V and 4 bases from J, the junction contained 16 bases not matched to a gene. In germline, CDR1 is SGHDT, CDR2 YYEEEE. There are 18 residues in the CDR3.

This clone was detected only once. The genes are TRBV10-2 and TRBJ2-7; TRBD1 matches at 9 bases. The V gene end was trimmed by 6 bases and the J gene end by 4 bases; junction bases not matched to a gene: 4. The CDR3 sequence is 13 residues long. Germline loops: CDR1 WSHSY, CDR2 SAAADI. CDR3 DNA: TGCGCCAGCAGCGGGACAGGGCAATACGAGCAGTACTTC. Residues: CASSGTGQYEQYF.

The V gene is TRBV5-6, the J gene TRBJ2-7; D not certain. The germline CDR1 and CDR2 sequences are SGHDT and YYEEEE. V lost 1 base and J lost 3, with 11 bases in between. This CDR3 region has 14 residues. The CDR3 loop is CASSLSQDRYEQYF. The CDR3, as DNA: TGTGCCAGCAGCTTGAGCCAGGACCGCTACGAGCAGTACTTC.

The chain couples TRBV7-6 to TRBJ2-7, with D perhaps TRBD1 (6 bases). V lost 5 bases and J lost 0, with 11 bases in between. CDR1 SGHVS and CDR2 FNYEAQ come from the germline V gene. The CDR3 is 14 amino acids. CDR3: CASSQMDSSYEQYF. The CDR3 DNA reads TGTGCCAGCAGCCAGATGGACAGCTCCTACGAGCAGTACTTC.

V gene TRBV7-9 combines with J gene TRBJ2-5, with TRBD1 as a possible D gene (5 bases). Germline V lookup: CDR1 SEHNR, CDR2 FQNEAQ (reference sequence). The V end was cut by 4 bases, the J end by 5 bases, with 14 bases between. The CDR3 is made up of 14 amino acids. This CDR3 is CASSSDKGLETQYF. CDR3 in DNA: TGTGCCAGCAGCTCGGACAAGGGGTTGGAGACCCAGTACTTC.

About this clone: Other DNA sequences in this specimen translate into the identical CDR3. V and J are TRBV27 and TRBJ2-1, with TRBD2 matching 13 bases. V gave up 5 bases and J gave up 5 bases; unmatched junction bases: 3. Germline V CDR1 and CDR2: MNHEY, SMNVEV (reference sequence). This CDR3 spans 15 amino acids. For the CDR3, the DNA is TGTGCCAGCAGTCCTGGGACTAGCGGGAACAATGAGCAGTTCTTC. It translates to CASSPGTSGNNEQFF.

This clone showed up just once. J is TRBJ2-1 and V is TRBV10-3; D is undetermined. Deletions cut 1 base from V and 10 bases from J, with 11 bases between. Germline V gene data show CDR1 as ENHRY and CDR2 as SYGVKD. The CDR3 contains 13 residues. The CDR3 protein is CAISEFGVWEQFF. CDR3 coding DNA: TGTGCCATCAGTGAGTTCGGTGTGTGGGAGCAGTTCTTC.

V usage is TRBV28 and J usage is TRBJ2-5; D unresolved. The CDR3 is made up of 16 amino acids. The germline V and J ends were trimmed by 1 base and 2 bases, with 14 bases remaining between them. CDR1 and CDR2 (germline): MDHEN, SYDVKM. This chain's CDR3 is CASSLFFVGRQETQYF. The CDR3 DNA sequence: TGTGCCAGCAGTTTATTCTTCGTCGGTCGGCAAGAGACCCAGTACTTC.

The CDR3 region is CASSDSGISTDTQYF. CDR3 coding DNA: TGTGCCAGCAGTGACTCAGGAATAAGCACAGATACGCAGTATTTT. The chain carries TRBV6-4 and TRBJ2-3; D not resolved. V was clipped by 0 bases and J by 0 bases, with 7 bases between them. The CDR3 runs 15 residues. Germline CDR1 MRHNA, CDR2 SNTAGT.

The chain carries TRBV7-9 and TRBJ2-7, with 7 bases lining up with TRBD1. The length of the CDR3 is 15 residues. In germline, CDR1 is SEHNR, CDR2 FQNEAQ (reference sequence). The V gene end was trimmed by 1 base and the J gene end by 6 bases; junction bases not matched to a gene: 9. CDR3 sequence (DNA): TGTGCCAGCAGCTTAGTCCTCGGACAGGCGATCGAGCAGTACTTC. It yields the protein CASSLVLGQAIEQYF.

The chain employs TRBV28 and TRBJ1-5; no definite D call. V was trimmed by 2 bases and J by 1 base, leaving 6 bases between them. The germline gives CDR1 MDHEN, CDR2 SYDVKM. This CDR3 contains 14 residues. The DNA for the CDR3 is TGTGCCAGCAGTTTAGTAGAGAGCAATCAGCCCCAGCATTTT. Residues: CASSLVESNQPQHF.

The J gene is TRBJ2-7, the V gene TRBV7-8; the D gene is possibly TRBD1 (5 bases). The CDR3 contains 13 residues. Trimming cost V 0 bases and J 5 bases, with 8 bases left between them. Germline V gives CDR1 SGHVS, CDR2 FQNEAQ. The CDR3 protein is CASSLAGANEQYF. In nucleotides, the CDR3 is TGTGCCAGCAGCTTAGCAGGGGCCAACGAGCAGTACTTC.